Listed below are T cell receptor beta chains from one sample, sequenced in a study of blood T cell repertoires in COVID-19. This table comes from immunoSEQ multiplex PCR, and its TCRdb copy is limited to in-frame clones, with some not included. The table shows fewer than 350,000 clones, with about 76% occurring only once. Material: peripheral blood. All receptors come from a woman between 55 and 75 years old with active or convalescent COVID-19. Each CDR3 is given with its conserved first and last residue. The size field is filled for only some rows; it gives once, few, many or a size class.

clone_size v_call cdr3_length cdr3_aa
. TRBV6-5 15 CASSYSKGAGTEAFF
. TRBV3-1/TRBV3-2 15 CASSLFSRSGNTIYF
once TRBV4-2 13 CASSPDRGRGYTF
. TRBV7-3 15 CASSSAGQTSYEQYF
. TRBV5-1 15 CASSVTTGDVYGYTF
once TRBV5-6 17 CASSLGTGGSYNSPLHF
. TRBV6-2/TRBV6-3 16 CASSYLGTGGNTEAFF
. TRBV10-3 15 CATGAGTGGSYEQYF
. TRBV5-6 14 CASSLKQGAGGYTF
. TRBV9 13 CASSVGVNNEQFF
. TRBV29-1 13 CSVLQGRGSPLHF
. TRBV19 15 CASSITGERNQPQHF
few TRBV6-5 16 CASSYGQGVGTGELFF
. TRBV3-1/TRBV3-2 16 CASSQADRAGSNGYTF
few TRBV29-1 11 CSARHLYGYTF
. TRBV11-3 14 CASSLGQAGSPLHF
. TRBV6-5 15 CASREGAPPRDGYTF
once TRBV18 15 CASSPQRGPQETQYF
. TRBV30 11 CAWTRGGGYTF
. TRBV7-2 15 CASSLVSGGQETQYF